This T cell receptor beta chain is drawn from a study of cytomegalovirus exposure and HLA in healthy donors. Findings and limits, study-wide: The HLA-A and HLA-B alleles of most subjects were reportedly predicted accurately from TCR beta sequences.

A multiplex PCR was run with 60 Vbeta primers and 13 Jbeta primers. Some clones are missing from TCRdb's copy, which holds only in-frame ones; the method was immunoSEQ multiplex PCR. The table includes some 110,000 clones, roughly 80% detected once. Germline lookup yields CDR1 MNHNS and CDR2 SASEGT. V dropped 2 bases and J dropped 2; count of bases not matched to a gene: 3. The CDR3 consists of 17 residues. With respect to this clone: The antigen remains unidentified.

Sequencing was done on a sample of PBMCs. V is TRBV6-1 and J is TRBJ2-6, with 10 bases lining up with TRBD2. The source of this sequence is a woman aged 40 to 49 in good health and CMV-seropositive. The CDR3 DNA reads TGTGCCAGCAGTGAACCTAGCGGGAGAGCTGGGGCCAACGTCCTGACTTTC. Translation gives CASSEPSGRAGANVLTF.